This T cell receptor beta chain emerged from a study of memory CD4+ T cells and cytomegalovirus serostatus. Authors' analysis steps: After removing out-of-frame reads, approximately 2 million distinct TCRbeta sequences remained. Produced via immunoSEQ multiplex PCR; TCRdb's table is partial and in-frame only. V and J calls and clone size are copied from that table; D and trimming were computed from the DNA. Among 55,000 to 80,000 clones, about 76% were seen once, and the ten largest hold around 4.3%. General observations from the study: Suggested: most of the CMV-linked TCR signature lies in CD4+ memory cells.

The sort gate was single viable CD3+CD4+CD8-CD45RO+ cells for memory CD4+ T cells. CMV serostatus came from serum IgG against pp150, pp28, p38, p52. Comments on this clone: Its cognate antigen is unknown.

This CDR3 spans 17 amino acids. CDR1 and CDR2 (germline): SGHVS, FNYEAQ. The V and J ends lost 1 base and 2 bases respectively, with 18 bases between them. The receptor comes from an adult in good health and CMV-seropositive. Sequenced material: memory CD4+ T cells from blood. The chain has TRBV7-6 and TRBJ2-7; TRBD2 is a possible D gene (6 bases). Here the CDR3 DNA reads TGTGCCAGCAGCTTAGGCCCCTCGGGGGAGGCCCCCTACGAGCAGTACTTC. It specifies CASSLGPSGEAPYEQYF.